A selection of T cell receptor beta chains follows, all from one sample in a study of shared clonotypes between healthy human individuals. Clones were sequenced by immunoSEQ multiplex PCR, and TCRdb holds only the in-frame ones, with some missing. The sample includes more than 1.2 million clones, approximately 98.5% of them seen just once. Input material: naive CD4+ T cells sorted from blood. Receptors were obtained from a man aged 25-40 years in good health. CDR3s include the opening cysteine and the closing phenylalanine or tryptophan. A D gene is named only where the DNA matches it firmly. The size entry is marked missing in some rows and otherwise reads once, few, many or a size class.

D	V	size	J	DNA	CDR3
.	TRBV23-1	.	TRBJ1-4	TGCGCCAGCAGTCATGCCAATTCGGGTCAGGGTGATGAAAAACTGTTTTTT	CASSHANSGQGDEKLFF
.	TRBV11-3	.	TRBJ2-3	TGTGCCAGCAGCCATAGGTCATTCGGTTCAGATACGCAGTATTTT	CASSHRSFGSDTQYF
TRBD1	TRBV10-3	.	TRBJ2-7	TGTGCCATCAGTGACGCCGGGACAGGGGTTGAAGAGCAGTACTTC	CAISDAGTGVEEQYF
.	TRBV29-1	.	TRBJ1-2	TGCAGCGTCGCCCCCAGCCGGGGCGCAGGCTACACCTTC	CSVAPSRGAGYTF
TRBD2	TRBV27	.	TRBJ2-7	TGTGCCAGCAGTGTAGGACTAGCGGAGTACTACGAGCAGTACTTC	CASSVGLAEYYEQYF
TRBD1	TRBV6-1	once	TRBJ2-7	TGTGCCAGCAGTGAAGTAACAGGGGGCGGCCAGCAGTACTTC	CASSEVTGGGQQYF
TRBD1	TRBV28	.	TRBJ2-1	TGTGCCAGCAGTGTACAGGGGCTAGGCTACAATGAGCAGTTCTTC	CASSVQGLGYNEQFF
.	TRBV27	.	TRBJ2-1	TGTGCCAGCAGTTTTGGCCCTCTGGAACGCAATGAGCAGTTCTTC	CASSFGPLERNEQFF
TRBD1	TRBV5-1	.	TRBJ2-3	TGCGCCAGCAGCGCGACCGGGACAGGGGGTGCAGCAGATACGCAGTATTTT	CASSATGTGGAADTQYF
TRBD1	TRBV6-4	.	TRBJ2-3	TGTGCCAGCAGTGACAGGGGGCTCGGCACAGATACGCAGTATTTT	CASSDRGLGTDTQYF
.	TRBV9	.	TRBJ2-1	TGTGCCAGCAGCGTAGGGATCAATACAGACACCGGGGAGTTCTTC	CASSVGINTDTGEFF
.	TRBV18	.	TRBJ2-1	TGTGCCAGCTCACCAAGCAGGGGATCCTACAATGAGCAGTTCTTC	CASSPSRGSYNEQFF